This TCR beta chain was captured by sequencing in a study of T cell responses to AZD1222 COVID-19 vaccine. Study findings and constraints: Donors were chiefly white British, with a greater number of females, and clonal diversity was perhaps underestimated. Repertoire sampling was restricted to post-peak T cell response timepoints. It was only six AZD1222 recipients who were seropositive at baseline. Once two AZD1222 doses were given, Spike-specific TCR breadth and depth went up.

Germline V lookup: CDR1 SEHNR, CDR2 FQNEAQ (reference sequence). This CDR3 contains 15 residues. V dropped 3 bases and J dropped 2; count of bases not matched to a gene: 4. Profiling relied on immunoSEQ multiplex PCR, and the TCRdb table lists in-frame clones only, not all of them. Counted here are about 100,000 clones, roughly 84% occurring once; the ten biggest clones make up about 1.4%. On this clone: Its antigen is currently unknown.

The V call is TRBV7-9, the J call TRBJ2-7; 10 bases match TRBD1. The sample was peripheral blood, taken on day 0 of AZD1222 vaccination. This receptor was obtained from an adult in good health. CDR3 coding DNA: TGTGCCAGCAGCTTTATCGGGACAGGGGCCTACGAGCAGTACTTC. Protein sequence: CASSFIGTGAYEQYF.